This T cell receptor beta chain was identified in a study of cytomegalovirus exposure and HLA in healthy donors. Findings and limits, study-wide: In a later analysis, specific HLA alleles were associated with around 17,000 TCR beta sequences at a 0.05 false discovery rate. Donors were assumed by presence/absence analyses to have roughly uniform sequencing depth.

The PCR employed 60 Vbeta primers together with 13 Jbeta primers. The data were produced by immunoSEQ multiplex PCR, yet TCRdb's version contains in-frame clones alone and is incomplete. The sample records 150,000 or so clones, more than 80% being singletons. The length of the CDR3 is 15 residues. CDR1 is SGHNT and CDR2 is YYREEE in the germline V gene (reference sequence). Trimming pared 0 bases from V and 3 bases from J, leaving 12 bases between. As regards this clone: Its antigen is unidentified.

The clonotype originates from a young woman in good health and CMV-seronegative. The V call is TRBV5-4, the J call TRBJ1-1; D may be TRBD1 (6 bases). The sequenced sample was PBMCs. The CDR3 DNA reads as TGTGCCAGCAGCTTGGCCGGGGGGGCGTACACTGAAGCTTTCTTT. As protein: CASSLAGGAYTEAFF.